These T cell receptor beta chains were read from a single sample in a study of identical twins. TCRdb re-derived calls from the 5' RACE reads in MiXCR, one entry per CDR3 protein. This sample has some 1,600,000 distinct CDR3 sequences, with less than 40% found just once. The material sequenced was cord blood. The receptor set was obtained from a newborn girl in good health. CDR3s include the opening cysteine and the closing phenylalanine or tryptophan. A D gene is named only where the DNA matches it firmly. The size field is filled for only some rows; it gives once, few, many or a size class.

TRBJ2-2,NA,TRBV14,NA,CASSQGQFPGTGELFF,TGTGCCAGCAGCCAAGGACAGTTCCCGGGCACCGGGGAGCTGTTTTTT
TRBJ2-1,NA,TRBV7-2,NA,CASSLEGGGGNEQFF,TGTGCCAGCAGCTTAGAGGGCGGGGGCGGCAATGAGCAGTTCTTC
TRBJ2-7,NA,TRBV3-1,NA,CASSQGGVKNYEQYF,TGTGCCAGCAGCCAAGGGGGGGTCAAGAACTACGAGCAGTACTTC
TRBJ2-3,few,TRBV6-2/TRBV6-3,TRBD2,CASRPLTLLFAGGGTDTQYF,TGTGCCAGCAGACCTCTTACACTTTTGTTCGCGGGAGGCGGCACAGATACGCAGTATTTT
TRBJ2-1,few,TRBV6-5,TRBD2,CASSYAGGGDNEQFF,TGTGCCAGCAGTTACGCGGGAGGCGGGGACAATGAGCAGTTCTTC
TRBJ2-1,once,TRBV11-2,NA,CASSSTSRRINNEQFF,TGTGCCAGCAGCTCTACGTCGCGGCGAATAAACAATGAGCAGTTCTTC
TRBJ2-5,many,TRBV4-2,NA,CASSQDAQETQYF,TGTGCCAGCAGCCAAGATGCCCAAGAGACCCAGTACTTC
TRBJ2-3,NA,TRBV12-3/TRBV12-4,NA,CASSWSARDYTQYF,TGTGCCAGCAGTTGGAGCGCGAGAGACTATACGCAGTATTTT
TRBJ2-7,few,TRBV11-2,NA,CASSLVEGSYPYEQYF,TGTGCCAGCAGCTTAGTTGAGGGAAGTTACCCCTACGAGCAGTACTTC
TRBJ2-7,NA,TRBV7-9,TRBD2,CASSSALAGDPYEQYF,TGTGCCAGCAGCTCGGCCCTAGCGGGGGACCCCTACGAGCAGTACTTC
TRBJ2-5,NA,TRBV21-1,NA,CASSKERAGTEEQYF,TGTGCCAGCAGCAAAGAAAGGGCAGGAACGGAGGAGCAGTACTTC
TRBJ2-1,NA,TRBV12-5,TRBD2,CTSGPSTSGRASNEQFF,TGTACTAGTGGTCCGTCCACTAGCGGGAGGGCCAGTAATGAGCAGTTCTTC
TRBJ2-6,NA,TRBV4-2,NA,CASSQAGDGLSSGANVLTF,TGTGCCAGCAGCCAAGCTGGGGACGGATTAAGCTCTGGGGCCAACGTCCTGACTTTC
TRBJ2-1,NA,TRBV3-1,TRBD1,CASSPGQGRDEQFF,TGTGCCAGCAGCCCCGGACAGGGAAGAGATGAGCAGTTCTTC
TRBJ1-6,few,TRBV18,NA,CASSPRGDSPLHF,TGTGCCAGCTCACCTCGGGGGGATTCACCCCTCCACTTT
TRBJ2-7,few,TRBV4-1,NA,CASSDRATSPLRDYEQYF,TGCGCCAGCAGCGACAGGGCGACTAGCCCACTAAGGGACTACGAGCAGTACTTC
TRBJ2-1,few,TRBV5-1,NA,CASSFTHTADSSSYNEQFF,TGCGCCAGCAGCTTTACCCACACGGCGGACTCCAGCTCCTACAATGAGCAGTTCTTC
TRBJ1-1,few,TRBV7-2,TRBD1,CASSLHSGQGTEAFF,TGTGCCAGCAGCTTACATTCGGGACAGGGCACTGAAGCTTTCTTT
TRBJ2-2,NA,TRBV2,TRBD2,CASSAGGWTGELFF,TGTGCCAGCAGTGCGGGGGGTTGGACCGGGGAGCTGTTTTTT
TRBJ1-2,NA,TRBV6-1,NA,CARNKPQGQWLLPPAVDYGYTF,TGTGCCAGGAACAAGCCCCAGGGTCAATGGCTACTTCCCCCTGCGGTTGACTATGGCTACACCTTC
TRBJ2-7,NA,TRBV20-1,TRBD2,CSARDLAENAEQYF,TGCAGTGCTAGAGATCTAGCGGAGAACGCGGAGCAGTACTTC
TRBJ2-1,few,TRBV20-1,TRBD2,CSARDRGLAGVYNEQFF,TGCAGTGCTAGAGATCGGGGACTAGCGGGAGTGTACAATGAGCAGTTCTTC
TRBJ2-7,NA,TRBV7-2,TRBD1,CASSTMDRGYEQYF,TGTGCCAGCAGCACTATGGACAGGGGGTACGAGCAGTACTTC